This note documents a single T cell receptor (beta chain) sequence. The sample belongs to a study of cytomegalovirus exposure and HLA in healthy donors. J was trimmed by 7 bases and V by 2 bases; bases with no gene match: 4. The CDR3 contains 14 residues. Germline assignment: CDR1 KGHSH and CDR2 LQKENI. PCR involved 60 Vbeta and 13 Jbeta primers. Clones were read by immunoSEQ multiplex PCR, and TCRdb kept only the in-frame ones, dropping some. The sample holds approximately 100,000 clones. The gene calls are TRBV18 and TRBJ2-1; 8 nucleotides align to TRBD2. The TCR was taken from a man between 50 and 59 years old in good health and CMV-seronegative. The sequencing sample was made of PBMCs. The CDR3 loop is CASSPVSGSNEQFF. As DNA, the CDR3 is TGTGCCAGCTCACCAGTGAGCGGGAGTAATGAGCAGTTCTTC.